A selection of T cell receptor beta chains follows, all from one sample in a study of T cell repertoires in cytomegalovirus infection. TCRdb reprocessed the reads with MiXCR, giving one entry per CDR3 protein. Here the sample spans under 200,000 distinct CDR3 sequences, under 30% being singletons. The sequenced sample was PBMCs. Receptors originate from a human donor in good health (CMV status not recorded). Some clones in this sample may be carry-over from other donors' samples. Each CDR3 is given with its conserved first and last residue. A D gene is named only where the DNA matches it firmly. The size of a clone is reported for some rows only, either as once, few or many, or as a class for expanded clones.

j_call	d_call	clone_size	v_call	cdr3_aa	cdr3_nt
TRBJ2-5	TRBD1	-	TRBV7-2	CASSPGQGKETQYF	TGTGCCAGCAGTCCGGGACAGGGGAAAGAGACCCAGTACTTC
TRBJ2-3	-	few	TRBV20-1	CSAREQWEADTQYF	TGCAGTGCTAGAGAACAGTGGGAGGCAGATACGCAGTATTTT
TRBJ1-5	-	few	TRBV6-6	CASSYRREEPQHF	TGTGCCAGCAGCTACCGCCGCGAGGAGCCCCAGCATTTT
TRBJ2-1	TRBD2	-	TRBV2	CASALSGGTYNEQFF	TGTGCCAGCGCCCTGAGCGGGGGAACCTACAATGAGCAGTTCTTC
TRBJ1-1	-	-	TRBV6-1	CASTLAGGNTEAFF	TGTGCCAGCACCCTGGCGGGGGGGAACACTGAAGCTTTCTTT
TRBJ1-2	-	-	TRBV10-3	CAISQGSGYTF	TGTGCCATCAGTCAAGGGAGTGGCTACACCTTC
TRBJ2-7	TRBD1	-	TRBV6-5	CASSYSWGQGHSYEQYF	TGTGCCAGCAGTTACTCGTGGGGACAGGGACATTCCTACGAGCAGTACTTC
TRBJ2-3	TRBD1	-	TRBV7-9	CASSRTGATDTQYF	TGTGCCAGCAGCCGTACAGGGGCCACAGATACGCAGTATTTT
TRBJ1-1	-	-	TRBV9	CASSGTEGTEAFF	TGTGCCAGCAGCGGAACGGAGGGCACTGAAGCTTTCTTT
TRBJ1-1	-	many	TRBV10-3	CAINLNPPGDGTEAFF	TGTGCCATCAACTTGAATCCTCCGGGAGATGGCACTGAAGCTTTCTTT
TRBJ2-2	-	-	TRBV7-9	CASSSQTGFDTGELFF	TGTGCCAGCAGCTCCCAAACAGGGTTCGACACCGGGGAGCTGTTTTTT
TRBJ2-2	-	few	TRBV6-1	CASSEALQDTGELFF	TGTGCCAGCAGTGAAGCGCTTCAGGATACCGGGGAGCTGTTTTTT
TRBJ2-3	TRBD2	-	TRBV11-2	CASGSVGGIDTQYF	TGTGCCAGCGGATCTGTGGGGGGGATAGATACGCAGTATTTT
TRBJ2-7	-	-	TRBV4-2	CASSQLSVGIARASYEQYF	TGTGCCAGCAGCCAATTATCCGTTGGGATCGCGCGCGCGTCCTACGAGCAGTACTTC
TRBJ2-3	TRBD2	-	TRBV7-4	CASSSRTSGGADTQYF	TGTGCCAGCAGCTCGAGGACTAGCGGGGGTGCGGATACGCAGTATTTT
TRBJ2-1	-	-	TRBV7-9	CASSPRGGGSYNEQFF	TGTGCCAGCAGCCCCCGCGGAGGGGGCTCCTACAATGAGCAGTTCTTC
TRBJ1-2	-	-	TRBV6-1	CASTDNVGGYTF	TGTGCCAGCACCGACAATGTGGGTGGCTACACCTTC
TRBJ1-2	-	few	TRBV14	CASSQDQGYGYTF	TGTGCCAGCAGCCAAGATCAAGGTTATGGCTACACCTTC
TRBJ1-1	-	-	TRBV2	CASSRASKAEAFF	TGTGCCAGCAGCCGGGCGTCTAAGGCTGAAGCTTTCTTT
TRBJ2-7	TRBD1	few	TRBV6-2/TRBV6-3	CASSCRWGQDRCHEQYF	TGTGCCAGCAGTTGCCGATGGGGACAGGACAGATGCCACGAGCAGTACTTC
TRBJ2-2	TRBD1	many	TRBV7-2	CASSLRRQGMVANTGELFF	TGTGCCAGCAGCTTAAGACGACAGGGGATGGTAGCGAACACCGGGGAGCTGTTTTTT
TRBJ2-7	-	few	TRBV5-6	CASSLGSGAFYEQYF	TGTGCCAGCAGCTTGGGAAGCGGAGCTTTCTACGAGCAGTACTTC
TRBJ2-2	-	few	TRBV7-3	CASSPNRAATGELFF	TGTGCCAGCAGCCCAAACAGGGCGGCCACCGGGGAGCTGTTTTTT
TRBJ2-1	-	-	TRBV5-6	CASSLRSAHYNEQFF	TGTGCCAGCAGCTTGCGGTCGGCCCATTACAATGAGCAGTTCTTC
TRBJ2-2	-	-	TRBV29-1	CSAAVGGLSGELFF	TGCAGCGCAGCCGTCGGGGGTCTGAGCGGGGAGCTGTTTTTT
TRBJ2-7	TRBD1	few	TRBV28	CASYRTGHHEQYF	TGTGCCAGCTATCGGACAGGGCACCACGAGCAGTACTTC
TRBJ1-2	-	few	TRBV7-9	CASSSTNREGYTF	TGTGCCAGCAGCTCTACCAACAGGGAAGGCTACACCTTC
TRBJ1-1	-	-	TRBV6-2/TRBV6-3	CASSTAGPGGEAFF	TGTGCCAGCAGTACTGCGGGGCCCGGCGGTGAAGCTTTCTTT
TRBJ1-1	-	few	TRBV15	CATSRDRGQMNTEAFF	TGTGCCACCAGCAGAGATCGAGGACAGATGAACACTGAAGCTTTCTTT
TRBJ2-2	-	few	TRBV6-1	CASSEPRGVEAGELFF	TGTGCCAGCAGTGAGCCGAGGGGCGTCGAGGCCGGGGAGCTGTTTTTT
TRBJ2-2	-	-	TRBV29-1	CSVIPQNTGELFF	TGCAGCGTTATCCCTCAGAACACCGGGGAGCTGTTTTTT
TRBJ2-1	TRBD2	many	TRBV10-3	CAISESPFSGGVTYNEQFF	TGTGCCATCAGTGAGTCCCCGTTTAGCGGGGGGGTAACCTACAATGAGCAGTTCTTC
TRBJ1-2	TRBD1	-	TRBV20-1	CSAWTGANYGYTF	TGCAGTGCCTGGACAGGGGCGAACTATGGCTACACCTTC
TRBJ1-3	-	-	TRBV2	CASRPGHRSTIYF	TGTGCCAGCAGGCCGGGACACCGATCCACCATATATTTT
TRBJ1-1	-	-	TRBV19	CASSISRENTEAFF	TGTGCCAGTAGTATCTCCAGGGAGAACACTGAAGCTTTCTTT
TRBJ2-7	-	-	TRBV7-9	CASSPRTVSYEQYF	TGTGCCAGCAGCCCGAGGACAGTGTCCTACGAGCAGTACTTC
TRBJ2-7	-	few	TRBV7-2	CASSLGPREEQYF	TGTGCCAGCAGCTTGGGCCCTCGGGAGGAGCAGTACTTC
TRBJ1-2	-	-	TRBV15	CATSASDYGYTF	TGTGCCACCAGTGCATCGGATTATGGCTACACCTTC
TRBJ1-1	-	many	TRBV11-2	CASSSISRGHTEAFF	TGTGCCAGCAGCTCGATTTCTCGGGGGCACACTGAAGCTTTCTTT
TRBJ2-7	TRBD2	-	TRBV5-5	CASSPGLAGTYEQYF	TGTGCCAGCAGCCCGGGACTAGCGGGGACCTACGAGCAGTACTTC
TRBJ2-1	TRBD2	-	TRBV29-1	CSVVSGVYNEQFF	TGCAGCGTTGTCAGCGGGGTCTACAATGAGCAGTTCTTC
TRBJ1-4	-	few	TRBV6-6	CASSYGGYRDATLFF	TGTGCCAGCAGTTACGGGGGCTACCGGGACGCCACACTGTTTTTT
TRBJ1-1	-	few	TRBV5-1	CASSLSPAGSRGRTEAFF	TGCGCCAGCAGCTTGTCCCCCGCAGGTTCTCGGGGTCGGACTGAAGCTTTCTTT
TRBJ1-1	-	-	TRBV20-1	CSASTGPETEAFF	TGCAGTGCTTCTACCGGGCCCGAGACTGAAGCTTTCTTT
TRBJ1-5	TRBD1	few	TRBV20-1	CSAQPWGQGDQPQHF	TGCAGTGCACAACCCTGGGGACAGGGAGACCAGCCCCAGCATTTT
TRBJ2-1	-	many	TRBV7-2	CALEGPSSYNEQFF	TGTGCCCTCGAGGGTCCTAGCTCCTACAATGAGCAGTTCTTC
TRBJ2-3	-	-	TRBV7-2	CASSFTEGDSGDTQYF	TGTGCCAGCAGCTTTACAGAAGGGGACAGCGGGGATACGCAGTATTTT
TRBJ1-4	-	-	TRBV2	CASTPLDHNEKLFF	TGTGCCAGCACCCCCCTAGACCATAATGAAAAACTGTTTTTT
TRBJ2-7	-	-	TRBV7-3	CASSRDRLSSYEQYF	TGTGCCAGCAGCCGCGACAGGTTGAGCTCCTACGAGCAGTACTTC
TRBJ2-1	-	-	TRBV7-6	CASRGIGAHEQFF	TGTGCCAGCAGAGGGATTGGGGCCCATGAGCAGTTCTTC
TRBJ1-1	-	-	TRBV12-3/TRBV12-4	CASSLRGTMNTEAFF	TGTGCCAGCAGTTTACGGGGGACCATGAACACTGAAGCTTTCTTT
TRBJ2-7	TRBD1	-	TRBV29-1	CSGIYRGREQYF	TGCAGCGGTATCTACAGGGGGCGGGAGCAGTACTTC
TRBJ2-6	TRBD1	few	TRBV19	CASSARTGDSGANVLTF	TGTGCCAGTAGTGCCCGGACAGGGGACTCTGGGGCCAACGTCCTGACTTTC
TRBJ2-2	TRBD1	-	TRBV20-1	CSASRTGASGELFF	TGCAGTGCTAGTAGGACAGGGGCCTCCGGGGAGCTGTTTTTT